Following are 9 T cell receptor beta chains from one sample sequenced in a study of T cell responses to AZD1222 COVID-19 vaccine. Method: immunoSEQ multiplex PCR; TCRdb's copy keeps in-frame clones and lacks some. In the table there are under 150,000 clones, about 90% of which are singletons. The starting material was peripheral blood, obtained 28 days after the second AZD1222 dose. The receptors were sampled from an adult who received the AZD1222 COVID-19 vaccine.

This clone has ten or more counts. V usage is TRBV6-4 and J usage is TRBJ1-3; TRBD1 might be the D (6 bases). CDR1 is MRHNA, CDR2 SNTAGT, per germline. This CDR3 has 15 residues. V was trimmed by 4 bases and J by 0 bases, leaving 10 bases between them. The CDR3 loop reads CASSVDSGSGNTIYF. The CDR3 DNA sequence: TGTGCCAGCAGTGTGGACAGCGGCTCTGGAAACACCATATATTTT.

The rearrangement joins TRBV28 to TRBJ2-7; the match to TRBD1 covers 12 bases. The junction had 10 bases not matched to a gene; V was cut back by 6 bases and J by 4 bases. The CDR3 has 16 residues. CDR1 MDHEN and CDR2 SYDVKM come from the germline V gene. The CDR3 DNA sequence: TGTGCCAGCAGGGCCCCCGGGACAGGGGGCTTATACGAGCAGTACGTC. This translates into CASRAPGTGGLYEQYV.

The rearrangement joins TRBV4-1 to TRBJ1-1, with 7 nucleotides matching TRBD1. V gave up 1 base and J gave up 1 base; unmatched junction bases: 9. The CDR3 loop spans 17 amino acids. CDR1 is MGHRA, CDR2 YSYEKL, per germline. The CDR3 loop is CASSQGISGTANTEAFF. CDR3 coding DNA: TGCGCCAGCAGCCAAGGGATCTCCGGGACAGCGAACACTGAAGCTTTCTTT.

The gene calls are TRBV14 and TRBJ1-2; TRBD1 aligns across 7 bases. The ends lost 6 bases at V and 2 bases at J; junction bases unmatched: 3. CDR3 length: 13 residues. Per the germline V gene, CDR1 is SGHDN and CDR2 is FVKESK. The CDR3 nucleotides read TGTGCCAGCAGTCCAGGGGGGAACTATGGCTACACCTTC. It specifies CASSPGGNYGYTF.

V usage is TRBV11-2 and J usage is TRBJ1-6; D remains ambiguous. The CDR3 loop spans 13 amino acids. Trimming took 6 bases from V and 7 from J, leaving 10 bases between them. The germline V gene encodes CDR1 SGHAT and CDR2 FQNNGV. The CDR3 DNA follows: TGTGCCAGCAGGTCCCTCGGAAATTCACCCCTCCACTTT. Translation gives CASRSLGNSPLHF.

The chain joins TRBV24-1 to TRBJ1-4; 10 bases agree with TRBD1. The germline V gene encodes CDR1 KGHDR and CDR2 SFDVKD. V trimming: 3 bases; J trimming: 8 bases; junction bases outside the gene matches: 8. The CDR3 runs 16 residues. CDR3: CATSDPRQGAREKLFF. CDR3 nucleotide sequence: TGTGCCACCAGTGATCCCCGACAGGGGGCAAGGGAAAAACTGTTTTTT.

Regarding this clone: This same CDR3 is encoded by further DNA sequences in the sample. The CDR3 protein is CASSPPGSNQPQHF. The CDR3 DNA follows: TGTGCCAGCAGTCCGCCCGGGAGCAATCAGCCCCAGCATTTT. This chain joins TRBV28 and TRBJ1-5; D unresolved. Germline assignment: CDR1 MDHEN and CDR2 SYDVKM. The CDR3 totals 14 residues. V was clipped by 5 bases and J by 1 base, with 9 bases between them.

The chain employs TRBV5-1 and TRBJ1-6, with unresolved D. Trimming pared 2 bases from V and 5 bases from J, leaving 8 bases between. CDR1 and CDR2 (germline): SGHRS, YFSETQ. CDR3 length equals 14 residues. CDR3 amino acids: CASSFVGNNSPLHF. Here the CDR3 DNA reads TGCGCCAGCAGCTTTGTGGGGAATAATTCACCCCTCCACTTT.

This clone came up once. V is TRBV2 and J is TRBJ2-7; D is tentatively TRBD1 or TRBD2 (5 bases each). CDR3 length: 15 amino acids. Trimming removed 1 base at V and 2 bases at J, with 12 bases between. The germline gives CDR1 SNHLY, CDR2 FYNNEI. The CDR3 spells CASSEGWGPPYEQYF. The CDR3 region has the DNA TGTGCCAGCAGTGAAGGCTGGGGACCCCCCTACGAGCAGTACTTC.